Shown below are 6 T cell receptor beta chains from a single sample sequenced in a study of blood T cell repertoires in COVID-19. Clones were read by immunoSEQ multiplex PCR, and TCRdb kept only the in-frame ones, dropping some. This sample has 150,000 to 200,000 clones; roughly 80% occur once, and the top ten carry about 8%. Material: peripheral blood. The receptors originated from a woman in her 70s with acute or convalescent COVID-19.

The rearrangement uses TRBV6-5 and TRBJ2-5; D is possibly TRBD1 (6 bases). This CDR3 has 14 residues. V lost 5 bases and J lost 4, with 14 bases in between. In germline, CDR1 is MNHEY, CDR2 SVGAGI. CDR3 bases: TGTGCCAGCAGTACAGACAGGAGAATAGAGACCCAGTACTTC. This codes for CASSTDRRIETQYF.

The rearrangement joins TRBV19 to TRBJ2-2; 7 bases match TRBD1. The CDR3 loop spans 17 amino acids. The germline CDR1 and CDR2 sequences are LNHDA and SQIVND (reference sequence). J gave up 2 bases and V 6 bases, and 12 bases lay outside the gene matches. CDR3 in amino acids: CASRDRSGTVNTGELFF. The CDR3 nucleotides read TGTGCCAGTAGAGACCGTTCCGGGACAGTTAACACCGGGGAGCTGTTTTTT.

The chain employs TRBV6-1 and TRBJ2-7, with D possibly being TRBD1 (6 bases). The CDR3 loop spans 14 amino acids. The germline V gene encodes CDR1 MNHNS and CDR2 SASEGT. Trimming took 2 bases from V and 6 from J, leaving 14 bases between them. As DNA, the CDR3 is TGTGCCAGCAGTGAATTGGGACAAGGGGCCGAGCAGTACTTC. It specifies CASSELGQGAEQYF.

This chain links TRBV3-1 (or the pseudogene TRBV3-2) with TRBJ2-1, with 8 bases aligning to TRBD2. Germline loops: CDR1 LGHDT, CDR2 YNNKEL (reference sequence). The trim removed 0 bases at V and 4 bases at J, leaving 2 bases unmatched. CDR3 length: 15 residues. The CDR3 sequence is CASSQEASGYNEQFF. CDR3 nucleotide sequence: TGTGCCAGCAGCCAAGAGGCTAGCGGGTACAATGAGCAGTTCTTC.

The V gene is TRBV19, the J gene TRBJ2-2, with TRBD2 identical over 10 bases. The germline V gene encodes CDR1 LNHDA and CDR2 SQIVND (reference sequence). V gave up 9 bases and J gave up 6 bases; unmatched junction bases: 13. CDR3 length: 16 residues. In DNA form, the CDR3 reads TGTGCCAGCTCGGAAAGCGGGGGGGCCCTGGCCGGGGAGCTGTTTTTT. Translated: CASSESGGALAGELFF.

The rearrangement joins TRBV3-1 (or the pseudogene TRBV3-2) to TRBJ1-1; a possible D gene is TRBD1 (5 bases). CDR1 and CDR2 (germline): LGHDT, YNNKEL (reference sequence). The CDR3 runs 15 residues. Trimming stripped 1 base from V and 1 base from J, with 10 bases between. Here the CDR3 DNA reads TGTGCCAGCAGCCAAGGCACCAGGGCGAACACTGAAGCTTTCTTT. This sequence encodes CASSQGTRANTEAFF.